Sequencing of this T cell receptor (beta chain) was carried out in a study of CD8+ T cells in alopecia areata. In the case of this clone: Its cognate antigen is unknown.

cDNA prepared by RNA extraction and subsequent reverse transcription served as the template for sequencing. TCRdb's copy holds only in-frame clones and misses some; the assay was immunoSEQ multiplex PCR. Here the sample spans 120,000 or so clones, about 50% being singletons. Study-wide results and caveats: Patients showed less clear TCR sequence sharing than mice, possibly partly because of HLA diversity. Sequences from scalp samples also cover resident alphabeta T cells of normal skin.

Both peripheral blood and punch biopsies of lesional scalp skin were obtained from patients who had alopecia areata. This CDR3 is built from 11 residues. The V end lost 8 bases, the J end lost 7 bases, and 12 bases lay between the germline ends. Germline loops: CDR1 SNHLY, CDR2 FYNNEI. Sequenced input: NKG2D-low CD8+ T cells sorted from blood. The sequence was obtained from a human donor with alopecia areata. V gene TRBV2 combines with J gene TRBJ2-7; D unclear. The CDR3 DNA reads TGTGCCAGCGGACCAACCGAGGAGCAGTACTTC. Translating gives CASGPTEEQYF.